This T cell receptor (beta chain) was identified in a study of spatial heterogeneity in lung cancer. Study as a whole: An average of more than ten raw reads was observed per unique TCR and UMI combination.

Time point described: sample taken at primary tumor resection. Whole RNA was taken from tumor, nontumor lung or frozen PBMC; it was then sequenced unsorted. The donor population consisted of just over 70 patients with untreated, early-stage non-small cell lung cancer. Single TCR cDNA molecules each had their own unique molecular identifier. TCRdb passed the 5' RACE reads through MiXCR, listing each CDR3 protein once. This repertoire shows about 53,000 distinct CDR3 sequences, less than 9% found once; its top ten account for approximately 2.6%. The sequencing here drew on PBMCs, taken at surgery. The origin of this receptor is a female donor with early-stage non-small cell lung cancer.

This chain's CDR3 is CATSTGEQPQHF. The CDR3 coding sequence is TGTGCCACCTCCACGGGGGAACAGCCCCAGCATTTT. The chain uses TRBV10-3 and TRBJ1-5; the D gene is possibly TRBD1 (5 bases). Trimming removed 10 bases at V and 7 bases at J, with 14 bases between. The CDR3 has 12 amino acids. The germline CDR1 and CDR2 sequences are ENHRY and SYGVKD.